These T cell receptor beta chains were read from a single sample in a study of blood T cell repertoires in COVID-19. The protocol was immunoSEQ multiplex PCR, while the TCRdb copy is restricted to in-frame clones and leaves out a portion. The sample carries about 23,000 clones, 88% recorded once. The sequenced sample consisted of peripheral blood. The receptors derive from a man aged 65 to 85 in a cohort sampled during active COVID-19. CDR3s include the opening cysteine and the closing phenylalanine or tryptophan. A D gene is named only where the DNA matches it firmly. The listing skips clone size in some rows; elsewhere it reads once, few, many or a size class.

clone_size j_call v_call d_call cdr3_aa cdr3_nt
NA TRBJ1-5 TRBV19 NA CATGVNQPQHF TGTGCCACAGGGGTCAATCAGCCCCAGCATTTT
NA TRBJ2-1 TRBV19 TRBD2 CASSIEAAGRDEQFF TGTGCCAGTAGTATAGAGGCGGCAGGGAGGGATGAGCAGTTCTTC
NA TRBJ2-7 TRBV7-2 NA CASSFPNSYEQYF TGTGCCAGCAGCTTCCCTAACTCCTACGAGCAGTACTTC
NA TRBJ2-7 TRBV5-1 TRBD2 CASSSTSGPASYEQYF TGCGCCAGCAGCTCTACTAGCGGGCCCGCCTCCTACGAGCAGTACTTC
NA TRBJ1-6 TRBV5-1 TRBD1 CASSLGQGGESPLHF TGCGCCAGCAGCTTGGGACAGGGAGGCGAATCACCCCTCCACTTT
NA TRBJ1-5 TRBV11-3 TRBD1 CASSQSRDRPIYSNQPQHF TGTGCCAGCAGTCAGTCCCGGGACAGGCCGATTTATAGCAATCAGCCCCAGCATTTT
NA TRBJ2-5 TRBV24-1 NA CATSESQANQETQYF TGTGCCACCAGTGAGTCCCAGGCAAACCAAGAGACCCAGTACTTC
NA TRBJ2-3 TRBV6-2/TRBV6-3 TRBD1 CASSYRGQGTDTQYF TGTGCCAGCAGTTACAGGGGACAGGGCACAGATACGCAGTATTTT
NA TRBJ2-5 TRBV9 TRBD2 CASNRLAGIEETQYF TGTGCCAGCAATCGACTAGCGGGGATAGAGGAGACCCAGTACTTC
NA TRBJ1-2 TRBV5-1 TRBD1 CASSATGDYGYTF TGCGCCAGCAGCGCAACAGGGGACTATGGCTACACCTTC
NA TRBJ2-7 TRBV7-2 TRBD1 CASSLWGTGRDEQYF TGTGCCAGCAGCTTATGGGGGACAGGGCGGGACGAGCAGTACTTC
NA TRBJ1-1 TRBV7-3 NA CASSLMPEAEAFF TGTGCCAGCAGCTTAATGCCAGAAGCTGAAGCTTTCTTT
NA TRBJ1-1 TRBV9 TRBD1 CASSVGGQEAFF TGTGCCAGCAGCGTCGGGGGACAGGAAGCTTTCTTT
NA TRBJ2-5 TRBV7-6 TRBD2 CASSTGLAGGQETQYF TGTGCCAGCAGCACTGGACTAGCGGGAGGTCAAGAGACCCAGTACTTC
NA TRBJ2-2 TRBV29-1 TRBD2 CSVRAGGRTGELFF TGCAGCGTTAGGGCGGGGGGGCGCACCGGGGAGCTGTTTTTT
NA TRBJ1-2 TRBV4-3 NA CASSQVMAAGNYGYTF TGCGCCAGCAGCCAAGTTATGGCAGCAGGAAACTATGGCTACACCTTC
once TRBJ2-1 TRBV2 NA CASRTVSSYNEQFF TGTGCCAGCAGGACAGTAAGCTCCTACAATGAGCAGTTCTTC
NA TRBJ1-1 TRBV9 TRBD1 CASSLGTATEAFF TGTGCCAGCAGCCTTGGGACAGCGACTGAAGCTTTCTTT
NA TRBJ1-3 TRBV28 NA CAIGNRGRSSGNTIYF TGTGCCATCGGAAACAGAGGGCGTAGCTCTGGAAACACCATATATTTT
NA TRBJ1-3 TRBV15 NA CATSRQGTGNTIYF TGTGCCACCAGCAGACAGGGTACTGGAAACACCATATATTTT
NA TRBJ2-5 TRBV7-3 NA CASSLDRRETQYF TGTGCCAGCAGCTTAGACAGGAGAGAGACCCAGTACTTC
NA TRBJ2-5 TRBV18 TRBD2 CASSLAGHFQETQYF TGTGCCAGCTCACTAGCGGGGCATTTTCAAGAGACCCAGTACTTC
NA TRBJ2-7 TRBV5-5 TRBD1 CASSRTGYTSYEQYF TGTGCCAGCAGCCGGACAGGTTACACCTCCTACGAGCAGTACTTC
once TRBJ2-5 TRBV5-4 TRBD2 CASSPTRTSGRAGETQYF TGTGCCAGCAGCCCAACGCGTACTAGCGGGAGGGCCGGAGAGACCCAGTACTTC
NA TRBJ2-5 TRBV3-1/TRBV3-2 NA CASSPGGSGERKTQYF TGTGCCAGCAGCCCAGGAGGTAGCGGCGAAAGAAAGACCCAGTACTTC
NA TRBJ2-1 TRBV24-1 NA CATSDGWGRSGYNEQFF TGTGCCACCAGTGATGGATGGGGCCGGTCAGGTTACAATGAGCAGTTCTTC
NA TRBJ1-2 TRBV11-2 NA CASSSGQKNYGYTF TGTGCCAGCAGCTCCGGACAGAAGAATTATGGCTACACCTTC
NA TRBJ2-3 TRBV7-9 NA CASSQTGTSADTQYF TGTGCCAGCAGTCAAACCGGGACATCAGCAGATACGCAGTATTTT
few TRBJ2-7 TRBV28 TRBD1 CASRLTGYEQYF TGTGCCAGCAGGCTGACAGGGTACGAGCAGTACTTC
NA TRBJ2-1 TRBV2 TRBD2 CASSPSGSSYNEQFF TGTGCCAGCAGCCCTAGCGGGAGTTCCTACAATGAGCAGTTCTTC
NA TRBJ2-7 TRBV28 TRBD1 CASSFPGQAYEQYF TGTGCCAGCAGTTTCCCCGGACAGGCATACGAGCAGTACTTC
NA TRBJ1-1 TRBV5-5 NA CASSLGVGEAFF TGTGCCAGCAGCTTGGGCGTCGGTGAAGCTTTCTTT
once TRBJ2-1 TRBV5-1 TRBD2 CASSSTSGALNEQFF TGCGCCAGCAGCTCGACTAGCGGAGCCCTAAATGAGCAGTTCTTC
NA TRBJ2-7 TRBV27 TRBD2 CASRLAGGYEQYF TGTGCCAGCAGATTAGCGGGAGGCTACGAGCAGTACTTC
NA TRBJ1-2 TRBV30 TRBD1 CAWSSGTVYGYTF TGTGCCTGGAGTTCCGGGACAGTCTATGGCTACACCTTC
once TRBJ2-7 TRBV6-5 TRBD2 CASTGAGGVSYEQYF TGTGCCAGCACGGGGGCGGGAGGGGTCTCCTACGAGCAGTACTTC
NA TRBJ2-2 TRBV7-3 TRBD1 CASSLGDRGYGELFF TGTGCCAGCAGCTTGGGGGACAGGGGCTACGGGGAGCTGTTTTTT
once TRBJ2-4 TRBV28 TRBD1 CASRGQGTPHF TGTGCCAGCAGGGGACAGGGGACTCCCCACTTC
NA TRBJ1-5 TRBV11-3 NA CASSLDCGGSQPQHF TGTGCCAGCAGCTTAGATTGCGGAGGGAGTCAGCCCCAGCATTTT
few TRBJ1-2 TRBV5-6 NA CASSLDRDGYTF TGTGCCAGCAGCTTGGACAGGGATGGCTACACCTTC
NA TRBJ1-6 TRBV27 NA CASRRITSYNSPLHF TGTGCCAGCAGGAGGATAACCTCCTATAATTCACCCCTCCACTTT
NA TRBJ2-1 TRBV7-8 TRBD2 CASSASGRAVGNEQFF TGTGCCAGCAGCGCCAGCGGGAGGGCCGTAGGAAATGAGCAGTTCTTC
NA TRBJ2-5 TRBV30 TRBD2 CAWRVLAQETQYF TGTGCCTGGAGAGTACTAGCGCAAGAGACCCAGTACTTC
once TRBJ1-2 TRBV15 TRBD1 CATSRDGSRGDGYTF TGTGCCACCAGCAGAGATGGGTCCAGGGGGGATGGCTACACCTTC
NA TRBJ1-4 TRBV18 TRBD1 CASSLPKGQGPREKLFF TGTGCCAGCTCACTACCAAAAGGACAGGGCCCAAGGGAAAAACTGTTTTTT
NA TRBJ2-1 TRBV6-5 TRBD2 CASTSSGRAGNEQFF TGTGCCAGTACCTCTAGCGGGAGGGCCGGAAATGAGCAGTTCTTC
NA TRBJ2-5 TRBV6-5 NA CASSYSRQHQETQYF TGTGCCAGCAGTTACTCGCGGCAGCACCAAGAGACCCAGTACTTC
NA TRBJ2-1 TRBV29-1 NA CSGAGSSSYNEQFF TGCAGCGGAGCAGGGTCGAGCTCCTACAATGAGCAGTTCTTC
NA TRBJ2-7 TRBV6-2/TRBV6-3 TRBD1 CASSQGTGPYEQYF TGTGCCAGCAGTCAGGGGACAGGGCCCTACGAGCAGTACTTC
NA TRBJ2-1 TRBV19 TRBD2 CASRGLAGVNEQFF TGTGCCAGTAGAGGACTAGCGGGAGTGAATGAGCAGTTCTTC
NA TRBJ2-1 TRBV7-6 TRBD1 CASSFRGTYNEQFF TGTGCCAGCAGCTTCAGGGGGACCTACAATGAGCAGTTCTTC
NA TRBJ2-5 TRBV7-9 NA CASSLGGRDKETQYF TGTGCCAGCAGCTTAGGCGGCAGGGACAAAGAGACCCAGTACTTC
NA TRBJ2-1 TRBV4-1 TRBD2 CASSQGASGTYNEQFF TGCGCCAGCAGCCAGGGGGCTAGCGGGACCTACAATGAGCAGTTCTTC
NA TRBJ1-1 TRBV3-1/TRBV3-2 NA CASSQFRNTEAFF TGTGCCAGCAGCCAATTCAGGAACACTGAAGCTTTCTTT
NA TRBJ2-1 TRBV11-2 TRBD2 CASSPGLAPPEQFF TGTGCCAGCAGCCCGGGACTAGCCCCCCCTGAGCAGTTCTTC
NA TRBJ2-2 TRBV6-5 TRBD2 CASRGTSGNTGELFF TGTGCCAGCAGGGGGACTAGCGGGAACACCGGGGAGCTGTTTTTT
NA TRBJ1-2 TRBV5-1 NA CASSADSNYGYTF TGCGCCAGCAGCGCGGACAGTAACTATGGCTACACCTTC
NA TRBJ2-1 TRBV12-1 NA CASSTYRGEQFF TGTGCCAGCAGCACTTACAGGGGCGAGCAGTTCTTC